One sample yielded the 32 T cell receptor beta chains listed below, sequenced in a study of cytomegalovirus exposure and HLA in healthy donors. Researchers ran the PCR with 60 Vbeta and 13 Jbeta primers. The protocol was immunoSEQ multiplex PCR, while the TCRdb copy is restricted to in-frame clones and leaves out a portion. This table holds roughly 100,000 clones, about 12% found once. The sequenced material came from PBMCs. The receptors were gathered from a man in his forties in good health and CMV-seropositive.

The chain couples TRBV6-5 to TRBJ2-7; 9 nucleotides match TRBD1. From germline, CDR1 is MNHEY and CDR2 SVGAGI. The CDR3 has 14 residues. Losses at the gene ends were 6 bases for V and 3 bases for J; bases not matched to a gene: 6. The CDR3 nucleotides are TGTGCCAGCAGGCTACAGGGGGCAAACTACGAGCAGTACTTC. It codes for CASRLQGANYEQYF.

DNA for the CDR3: TGTGCCAGCGGACCGGGACTAGCGCGGGAGACCCAGTACTTC. Its protein is CASGPGLARETQYF. This rearrangement joins TRBV19 to TRBJ2-5, with TRBD2 matching 10 bases. V was clipped by 9 bases and J by 5 bases; unmatched bases: 9. Germline CDR1 is LNHDA and CDR2 is SQIVND (reference sequence). This CDR3 region has 14 residues.

This clone came up a few times. The chain has TRBV6-5 and TRBJ1-6; 9 bases are a match to TRBD1. V gave up 5 bases and J gave up 15 bases; unmatched junction bases: 5. The germline gives CDR1 MNHEY, CDR2 SVGAGI. This CDR3 is built from 12 residues. CDR3 bases: TGTGCCAGCAGTAAAACAGGGGGCCGCCTCCACTTT. This encodes CASSKTGGRLHF.

In this sample, this clone turned up a few times. This CDR3 reads CASSQVTGLVWDEQYF. The CDR3 DNA sequence: TGTGCCAGCAGCCAGGTGACGGGACTAGTATGGGACGAGCAGTACTTC. This chain uses TRBV5-8 with TRBJ2-7; 8 positions agree with TRBD2. The CDR3 has 16 residues. Germline CDR1 SGHTS, CDR2 YDEGEE. V trimming: 4 bases; J trimming: 5 bases; junction bases outside the gene matches: 14.

J is TRBJ2-1 and V is TRBV7-9; 13 bases agree with TRBD2. This CDR3 contains 16 residues. J gave up 8 bases and V 5 bases, and 9 bases lay outside the gene matches. The germline CDR1 and CDR2 sequences are SEHNR and FQNEAQ (reference sequence). The CDR3 loop reads CASSHPGLAGVYEQFF. CDR3 nucleotides: TGTGCCAGCAGCCACCCCGGACTAGCGGGAGTGTATGAGCAGTTCTTC.

This clone was observed once. The chain joins TRBV21-1 to TRBJ1-5; TRBD1 is the table's D call, not checked against the DNA. TRBV21-1 counts as a pseudogene. The CDR3 is made up of 17 amino acids. The CDR3 DNA sequence: TGTGCCAGCAGCAAATGTTGGGACAGGGTAGGCGATCAGCCCCAGCATTTT. Its protein is CASSKCWDRVGDQPQHF.

V is TRBV27 and J is TRBJ2-1, with D uncertain. CDR1 is MNHEY and CDR2 is SMNVEV in the germline V gene (reference sequence). V dropped 4 bases and J dropped 9 bases, with 16 bases sitting between them. CDR3 length: 14 residues. The CDR3 region has the DNA TGTGCCAGCAGTTCCTTCAGCGCAGTGGGTGAGCAGTTCTTC. Its protein is CASSSFSAVGEQFF.

The chain's CDR3 is CASSQEVRTGELFF. In DNA, the CDR3 is TGTGCCAGCAGCCAAGAGGTGCGGACCGGGGAGCTGTTTTTT. The V and J genes are TRBV4-2 and TRBJ2-2, with unresolved D. The CDR3 spans 14 residues. V lost 0 bases, J lost 5 bases, and 7 bases lay in between. Per germline, CDR1 LGHNA and CDR2 YNFKEQ.

This clone was counted only a few times. This chain links TRBV7-6 with TRBJ2-5; 8 positions agree with TRBD2. Per germline, CDR1 SGHVS and CDR2 FNYEAQ. This CDR3 has 15 residues. V shed 2 bases, J shed 1 base, and the junction held 3 bases outside the gene matches. Written as DNA, the CDR3 is TGTGCCAGCAGCTTAAGCGGGAGTCGCCAAGAGACCCAGTACTTC. As protein: CASSLSGSRQETQYF.

This clone was found a few times. The CDR3 sequence is CASSVRTSGDTDTQYF. CDR3 DNA sequence: TGTGCCAGCAGCGTACGGACTAGCGGGGACACAGATACGCAGTATTTT. The chain joins TRBV7-8 to TRBJ2-3; TRBD2 aligns across 12 bases. The V gene's germline CDR1 is SGHVS and CDR2 FQNEAQ. The CDR3 consists of 16 residues. J lost 2 bases, V lost 5 bases, and 5 bases had no gene match.

This clone has more than one count but fewer than ten. This chain joins TRBV5-1 and TRBJ2-5, with TRBD2 identical over 13 bases. The CDR3 runs 15 residues. With V trimmed by 4 bases and J by 5 bases, 5 bases remained unmatched. Germline assignment: CDR1 SGHRS and CDR2 YFSETQ. Here the CDR3 DNA reads TGCGCCAGCAGCCCGGGACTAGCGGGACCCGAGACCCAGTACTTC. Translation: CASSPGLAGPETQYF. The full variable domain, with the rest looked up from reference TRBV5-1 and TRBJ2-5, is KAGVTQTPRYLIKTRGQQVTLSCSPISGHRSVSWYQQTPGQGLQFLFEYFSETQRNKGNFPGRFSGRQFSNSRSEMNVSTLELGDSALYLCASSPGLAGPETQYFGPGTRLLVL.

This clone was picked up a small number of times. The gene calls are TRBV27 and TRBJ2-1; 10 bases are shared with TRBD2. Germline V CDR1 and CDR2: MNHEY, SMNVEV (reference sequence). The CDR3 is made up of 17 amino acids. J lost 2 bases, V lost 6 bases, and 10 bases had no gene match. The CDR3 here is CASRAGTSVRAYNEQFF. CDR3 nucleotides: TGTGCCAGCAGGGCCGGGACTAGCGTCAGAGCCTACAATGAGCAGTTCTTC.

This clone was detected only a few times. V gene TRBV4-1 combines with J gene TRBJ1-5, with D perhaps TRBD1 (6 bases). This CDR3 is 13 amino acids long. Germline V gene data show CDR1 as MGHRA and CDR2 as YSYEKL. V was trimmed by 3 bases and J by 7 bases, leaving 10 bases between them. The CDR3 loop reads CASSQGQGQPQHF. CDR3 in DNA: TGCGCCAGCAGCCAGGGCCAGGGGCAGCCCCAGCATTTT.

This clone occurred a few times. The chain links TRBV27 to TRBJ2-7, with TRBD2 as a possible D gene (6 bases). CDR1 and CDR2 from the germline V gene are MNHEY and SMNVEV (reference sequence). This CDR3 contains 12 residues. The germline V and J ends were trimmed by 11 bases and 6 bases, with 17 bases remaining between them. In nucleotides, the CDR3 is TGTGCCGCTGGTCGGGGGTTGGGCGAGCAGTACTTC. This codes for CAAGRGLGEQYF.

This chain connects TRBV4-2 to TRBJ1-4; 8 bases align to TRBD1. The CDR3 is made up of 16 amino acids. Germline CDR1 LGHNA, CDR2 YNFKEQ. The J segment lost 5 bases and the V segment lost 3 bases, leaving 8 bases of the junction unmatched. The CDR3 loop reads CASSQGAGGLNEKLFF. CDR3 sequence (DNA): TGTGCCAGCAGCCAGGGCGCAGGGGGCTTGAATGAAAAACTGTTTTTT.

A word on this clone: Additional DNA sequences in this sample encode the identical CDR3. The gene calls are TRBV19 and TRBJ2-3; TRBD2 matches 8 bases. Looked up from germline, CDR1 is LNHDA and CDR2 is SQIVND (reference sequence). The CDR3 contains 15 residues. With V trimmed by 5 bases and J by 4 bases, 8 bases remained unmatched. The CDR3 nucleotides read TGTGCCAGTAGTTTATTAGCGGGGACACCAGATACGCAGTATTTT. Amino acid sequence: CASSLLAGTPDTQYF.

The chain is built from TRBV4-2 and TRBJ1-3; D perhaps matches TRBD1 (6 bases). Germline CDR1 and CDR2: LGHNA and YNFKEQ. This CDR3 is built from 15 residues. V lost 3 bases and J lost 5, with 14 bases in between. The CDR3 DNA reads as TGTGCCAGCAGCCAGGCCCGGGACACTCGAAACACCATATATTTT. Its protein is CASSQARDTRNTIYF.

This clone occurred a few times. The chain joins TRBV5-4 to TRBJ2-1; 13 nucleotides line up with TRBD2. The CDR3 runs to 16 residues. With V trimmed by 0 bases and J by 9 bases, 6 bases remained unmatched. CDR1 and CDR2 (germline): SGHNT, YYREEE (reference sequence). The CDR3 bases are TGTGCCAGCAGCTTGGCACCACTAGCGGGAGGGCGTGAGCAGTTCTTC. This gives the protein CASSLAPLAGGREQFF.

This clone was found a few times. The CDR3 DNA follows: TGTGCCAGCAGCCTTTTAGCGGGAGGGGGCCACGAGCAGTACTTC. This sequence encodes CASSLLAGGGHEQYF. The V call is TRBV5-5, the J call TRBJ2-7; 11 bases are a match to TRBD2. The CDR3 is 15 amino acids. Germline V CDR1 and CDR2: SGHKS, YYEKEE (reference sequence). V lost 4 bases, J lost 5 bases, and 8 bases stayed unmatched.

The gene calls are TRBV13 and TRBJ2-1; D remains ambiguous. The CDR3 totals 16 residues. Germline values: CDR1 PRHDT, CDR2 FYEKMQ (reference sequence). The V gene lost 0 bases and the J gene lost 0 bases, with 9 bases spanning the gap. CDR3 DNA: TGTGCCAGCAGCTTAGGCTTGCTTAGCTCCTACAATGAGCAGTTCTTC. This encodes CASSLGLLSSYNEQFF.

This clone was seen a handful of times. The J gene is TRBJ2-7, the V gene TRBV6-5; 8 positions agree with TRBD2. Germline CDR1 reads MNHEY; CDR2 reads SVGAGI. The CDR3 is 15 residues long. V shed 2 bases and J 4 bases; nucleotides not matched to a gene: 7. Here the CDR3 DNA reads TGTGCCAGCAGTTACGGGCTAGCGGGCTCATACGAGCAGTACTTC. This gives the protein CASSYGLAGSYEQYF.

There are a few counts of this clone. V gene TRBV6-5 combines with J gene TRBJ2-3; D is unclear. The CDR3 extends over 14 amino acids. Trimming removed 8 bases from V and 5 bases from J, with 17 bases in between. Germline V gene lookup returns CDR1 MNHEY and CDR2 SVGAGI. The CDR3 DNA reads as TGTGCCAGCTCGCCGGAAGCGAACGGAGATACGCAGTATTTT. The encoded protein is CASSPEANGDTQYF.

The sample holds many counts of this clone. This chain links TRBV28 with TRBJ1-4; possibly TRBD1 for D (6 bases). The CDR3 runs 13 residues. The germline V gene encodes CDR1 MDHEN and CDR2 SYDVKM. V was pared by 6 bases and J by 8 bases, with 13 bases between. The DNA of the CDR3 is TGTGCCAGCAGGTACAGGGTTCGGGAAAAACTGTTTTTT. Its protein is CASRYRVREKLFF.

This clone was seen more than once but under ten times. The chain employs TRBV14 and TRBJ2-2; D perhaps matches TRBD2 (5 bases). The CDR3 spans 13 residues. V lost 4 bases, J lost 5 bases, and 8 bases lay in between. Per the germline V gene, CDR1 is SGHDN and CDR2 is FVKESK. For the CDR3, the DNA is TGTGCCAGCAGCCCCCGACTAACCGGGGAGCTGTTTTTT. The encoded protein is CASSPRLTGELFF. Filled out from reference TRBV14 and TRBJ2-2, the complete variable domain reads EAGVTQFPSHSVIEKGQTVTLRCDPISGHDNLYWYRRVMGKEIKFLLHFVKESKQDESGMPNNRFLAERTGGTYSTLKVQPAELEDSGVYFCASSPRLTGELFFGEGSRLTVL.

The chain couples TRBV2 to TRBJ1-5, with 9 bases aligning to TRBD1. The CDR3 is 15 amino acids. CDR1 and CDR2 (germline): SNHLY, FYNNEI. With 2 bases clipped from V and 6 bases from J, the junction kept 5 bases outside the gene matches. The CDR3 region is CASSEMGQGIQPQHF. DNA for the CDR3: TGTGCCAGCAGTGAAATGGGACAGGGTATTCAGCCCCAGCATTTT.

This clone has just a few counts. At one end, the junction sequence differs from germline, possibly due to a read error. The sample carries other DNA sequences with the same CDR3. The rearrangement links TRBV5-1 to TRBJ1-1; 7 nucleotides agree with TRBD1. There are 14 residues in the CDR3. Germline V gene lookup returns CDR1 SGHRS and CDR2 YFSETQ. CDR3 coding DNA: TGCGCCAGCAGCGGGGGACAGATGAACACTGAAGCCTTCTTT. Translated: CASSGGQMNTEAFF.

The chain carries TRBV7-2 and TRBJ1-2; D perhaps matches TRBD1 (6 bases). Trimming cost V 7 bases and J 4 bases, with 13 bases left between them. CDR3 length: 13 amino acids. Per the germline V gene, CDR1 is SGHTA and CDR2 is FQGNSA. The CDR3 sequence: CASTMDSVYGYTF. The DNA for the CDR3 is TGTGCCAGCACCATGGACAGTGTCTATGGCTACACCTTC.

This chain uses TRBV27 with TRBJ1-5, with D uncertain. CDR1 MNHEY and CDR2 SMNVEV come from the germline V gene (reference sequence). Deletions cut 8 bases from V and 5 bases from J, with 16 bases between. This CDR3 has 14 residues. The CDR3 coding sequence is TGTGCCAGCTCCATAAGAGGGTTCGATCAGCCCCAGCATTTT. The encoded protein is CASSIRGFDQPQHF.

The rearrangement uses TRBV7-3 and TRBJ2-5, with 10 nucleotides matching TRBD2. V was pared by 5 bases and J by 3 bases, with 3 bases of the junction left unmatched. The CDR3 runs to 14 residues. Germline V gene data show CDR1 as SGHTA and CDR2 as FQGTGA. Here the CDR3 DNA reads TGTGCCAGCAGCCCTAGCGGGAGTGAAGAGACCCAGTACTTC. Translating it yields CASSPSGSEETQYF.

The J gene is TRBJ2-7, the V gene TRBV7-9, with 13 bases aligning to TRBD2. The CDR3 runs 17 residues. V was pared by 0 bases and J by 7 bases, with 9 bases of the junction left unmatched. Germline CDR1 reads SEHNR; CDR2 reads FQNEAQ (reference sequence). The CDR3 DNA follows: TGTGCCAGCAGCTTAGCGGGCAGTACGACTAGCGGGAGGGAGCAGTACTTC. Protein: CASSLAGSTTSGREQYF.

This clone was detected a few times. The sample has other DNA sequences that encode this CDR3 too. This rearrangement joins TRBV5-1 to TRBJ1-1, with D possibly matching TRBD1 (5 bases). The germline V and J ends were trimmed by 0 bases and 0 bases, with 6 bases remaining between them. Germline CDR1 is SGHRS and CDR2 is YFSETQ. The CDR3 totals 14 residues. CDR3 protein: CASSLGGLNTEAFF. The CDR3 coding sequence is TGCGCCAGCAGCTTGGGGGGCCTGAACACTGAAGCTTTCTTT.

This sequence joins TRBV27 and TRBJ1-1; a possible D gene is TRBD1 (5 bases). Trimming took 2 bases from V and 1 from J, leaving 8 bases between them. The CDR3 runs 14 residues. The germline gives CDR1 MNHEY, CDR2 SMNVEV (reference sequence). DNA for the CDR3: TGTGCCAGCAGTTTAGCCACAGGGAACACTGAAGCTTTCTTT. Translation: CASSLATGNTEAFF.